This passage covers 28 T cell receptor beta chains from one sample sequenced in a study of Ad26.COV2.S vaccination and SARS-CoV-2 variants. Treatment denoted: about 20 received Ad26.COV2.S at low or high dose, single or two shots; about 5 received placebo; per-sample allocation not given. The samples date from day 63 after the first vaccine or placebo injection. Here immunoSEQ multiplex PCR was the method, and the copy in TCRdb shows in-frame clones only, minus some. The table includes approximately 420,000 clones, approximately 88% detected once. The sample was peripheral blood, taken in a trial of Ad26.COV2.S vaccine versus placebo. The receptors come from a person aged 18 to 59 who received the Ad26.COV2.S COVID-19 vaccine or a placebo.

This sequence joins TRBV7-9 and TRBJ2-7; 7 bases align to TRBD2. The CDR3 has 15 residues. Germline assignment: CDR1 SEHNR and CDR2 FQNEAQ (reference sequence). V dropped 4 bases and J dropped 2; count of bases not matched to a gene: 8. CDR3 in amino acids: CASSSTGGRPYEQYF. CDR3 sequence (DNA): TGTGCCAGCAGCTCCACGGGAGGCAGGCCCTACGAGCAGTACTTC.

This chain links TRBV2 with TRBJ2-2, with D possibly being TRBD2 (6 bases). CDR1 and CDR2 (germline): SNHLY, FYNNEI. This CDR3 region has 13 residues. V shed 7 bases and J shed 6 bases, with 12 bases lying between them. The CDR3 is CASKRGTPGELFF. Here the CDR3 DNA reads TGTGCCAGCAAGAGAGGGACTCCCGGGGAGCTGTTTTTT.

The genes are TRBV4-1 and TRBJ2-1, with 8 bases that match TRBD2. CDR3 length: 16 amino acids. Germline CDR1 MGHRA, CDR2 YSYEKL. The junction had 16 bases not matched to a gene; V was cut back by 6 bases and J by 9 bases. DNA of the CDR3: TGCGCCAGCAGAAACGTGATGAAAACTAGCGGCGGTGAGCAGTTCTTC. Protein: CASRNVMKTSGGEQFF.

The chain has TRBV5-1 and TRBJ2-7, with a weak D call TRBD1 (5 bases). CDR3 size: 17 residues. Trimming pared 1 base from V and 4 bases from J, leaving 21 bases between. Per the germline V gene, CDR1 is SGHRS and CDR2 is YFSETQ. Here the CDR3 reads CASSLTGAFIAGYEQYF. The DNA of the CDR3 is TGCGCCAGCAGCTTGACAGGCGCCTTCATCGCCGGATACGAGCAGTACTTC. The whole variable domain, filled in from reference TRBV5-1 and TRBJ2-7, reads KAGVTQTPRYLIKTRGQQVTLSCSPISGHRSVSWYQQTPGQGLQFLFEYFSETQRNKGNFPGRFSGRQFSNSRSEMNVSTLELGDSALYLCASSLTGAFIAGYEQYFGPGTRLTVT.

The chain couples TRBV12-3 or TRBV12-4 to TRBJ1-4; 9 bases match TRBD1. The CDR3 runs to 13 residues. The V gene end was trimmed by 3 bases and the J gene end by 8 bases; junction bases not matched to a gene: 1. The CDR3 loop reads CASSLGTGEKLFF. Here the CDR3 DNA reads TGTGCCAGCAGTTTGGGGACAGGGGAAAAACTGTTTTTT.

The CDR3 is CAWRAAIDQPQHF. DNA for the CDR3: TGTGCCTGGAGGGCCGCGATCGACCAGCCCCAGCATTTT. The chain has TRBV30 and TRBJ1-5; no reliable D call. The ends were cut back, 3 bases at V and 7 bases at J, with 13 bases in the middle. Germline lookup yields CDR1 GTSNPN and CDR2 SVGIG (reference sequence). The CDR3 is 13 amino acids.

J is TRBJ1-1 and V is TRBV10-3; D might be TRBD1 (5 bases). The germline V gene encodes CDR1 ENHRY and CDR2 SYGVKD. V lost 3 bases, J lost 5 bases, and 25 bases lay in between. The CDR3 sequence is 18 residues long. This chain's CDR3 is CAISDIVRTRPPRTEAFF. In DNA form, the CDR3 reads TGTGCCATCAGTGATATAGTCAGGACAAGACCCCCTCGGACTGAAGCTTTCTTT.

Only one count was recorded for this clone. V usage is TRBV7-3 and J usage is TRBJ2-5; no definite D call. The ends were cut back, 2 bases at V and 2 bases at J, with 6 bases in the middle. The CDR3 extends over 13 amino acids. The V gene's germline CDR1 is SGHTA and CDR2 FQGTGA. CDR3 amino acids: CASSLAQQETQYF. For the CDR3, the DNA is TGTGCCAGCAGCTTAGCCCAACAAGAGACCCAGTACTTC.

In its sample, this clone was seen a few times. The gene calls are TRBV19 and TRBJ2-7, with no clear D. This CDR3 has 15 residues. Germline V gives CDR1 LNHDA, CDR2 SQIVND (reference sequence). The V end lost 0 bases, the J end lost 4 bases, and 13 bases lay between the germline ends. CDR3 region: CASSIDVAVSYEQYF. In DNA, the CDR3 is TGTGCCAGTAGTATAGATGTTGCGGTGTCTTACGAGCAGTACTTC.

V is TRBV19 and J is TRBJ2-7; 9 bases fit TRBD2. The V and J ends lost 4 bases and 3 bases, in that order; junction bases with no gene match: 10. The CDR3 contains 16 residues. Germline CDR1 reads LNHDA; CDR2 reads SQIVND (reference sequence). The CDR3 DNA follows: TGTGCCAGTAGTAGCCCTTGGCGGGGGGGAGACTACGAGCAGTACTTC. This translates into CASSSPWRGGDYEQYF.

This clone has just one count. The rearrangement uses TRBV5-1 and TRBJ2-2; possibly TRBD1 or TRBD2 for D (6 bases each). The length of the CDR3 is 14 residues. Germline V CDR1 and CDR2: SGHRS, YFSETQ. Trimming cost V 2 bases and J 7 bases, with 12 bases left between them. The CDR3 coding sequence is TGCGCCAGCAGCTTCTTACAGGGAGGCGGGGAGCTGTTTTTT. It encodes CASSFLQGGGELFF.

The V gene is TRBV5-4, the J gene TRBJ1-6; D not resolved. Trimming cost V 0 bases and J 8 bases, with 15 bases left between them. The CDR3 length is 16 residues. CDR1 and CDR2 from the germline V gene are SGHNT and YYREEE (reference sequence). Here the CDR3 reads CASSLAGSVRDSPLHF. CDR3 DNA: TGTGCCAGCAGCTTGGCAGGTTCGGTTAGGGATTCACCCCTCCACTTT.

CDR3 nucleotide sequence: TGCGCCAGCAGCGGGGGCGCACCCTATAATTCACCCCTCCACTTT. Translating gives CASSGGAPYNSPLHF. V gene TRBV10-1 combines with J gene TRBJ1-6; a weak D match, TRBD1 (6 bases). The CDR3 is 15 residues long. With 6 bases removed from V and 2 bases from J, the gap between germline ends came to 11 bases. Germline V CDR1 and CDR2: WNHNN, SYGVQD (reference sequence).

The chain recombines TRBV11-2 with TRBJ2-7; tentative D call: TRBD2 (5 bases). V lost 4 bases and J lost 0, with 10 bases in between. Per germline, CDR1 SGHAT and CDR2 FQNNGV. The CDR3 contains 14 residues. CDR3 sequence: CASSYRRGSYEQYF. The CDR3, as DNA: TGTGCCAGCAGCTATCGACGGGGCTCCTACGAGCAGTACTTC.

V gene TRBV29-1 combines with J gene TRBJ1-2, with D uncertain. The CDR3 covers 13 residues. In germline, CDR1 is SQVTM, CDR2 ANQGSEA. Between the trimmed V and J ends, which lost 0 bases and 4 bases, there was a span of 9 bases. The CDR3 bases are TGCAGCGTTGAAGAACCCCGGGGCTATGGCTACACCTTC. This translates into CSVEEPRGYGYTF. Together with reference TRBV29-1 and TRBJ1-2, the CDR3 gives the full variable domain: SAVISQKPSRDICQRGTSLTIQCQVDSQVTMMFWYRQQPGQSLTLIATANQGSEATYESGFVIDKFPISRPNLTFSTLTVSNMSPEDSSIYLCSVEEPRGYGYTFGSGTRLTVV.

The V gene is TRBV5-1, the J gene TRBJ1-2; tentative D call: TRBD1 (5 bases). Trimming removed 2 bases from V and 6 bases from J, with 20 bases in between. Per the germline V gene, CDR1 is SGHRS and CDR2 is YFSETQ. The CDR3 sequence is 16 residues long. The CDR3 bases are TGCGCCAGCAGCTTAAGCTACAGGCAATTTAGCGATGGCTACACCTTC. Residues: CASSLSYRQFSDGYTF.

The chain carries TRBV2 and TRBJ2-1; TRBD2 is a possible D gene (7 bases). This CDR3 is built from 15 residues. The V and J ends lost 5 bases and 2 bases respectively, with 13 bases between them. Per germline, CDR1 SNHLY and CDR2 FYNNEI. Written as DNA, the CDR3 is TGTGCCAGCAGTAGGGGGGGAGGGCCCTACAATGAGCAGTTCTTC. It is translated as CASSRGGGPYNEQFF. The whole variable domain, remainder taken from reference TRBV2 and TRBJ2-1, is EPEVTQTPSHQVTQMGQEVILRCVPISNHLYFYWYRQILGQKVEFLVSFYNNEISEKSEIFDDQFSVERPDGSNFTLKIRSTKLEDSAMYFCASSRGGGPYNEQFFGPGTRLTVL.

This clone showed up just once. This rearrangement joins TRBV29-1 to TRBJ1-2; a possible D gene is TRBD1 (6 bases). Germline CDR1 and CDR2: SQVTM and ANQGSEA. Trimming cost V 4 bases and J 2 bases, with 11 bases left between them. CDR3 length: 13 amino acids. As DNA, the CDR3 is TGCAGCGTTGCTGCAGGGGCGAACTATGGCTACACCTTC. Amino acids: CSVAAGANYGYTF.

As regards this clone: Other DNA sequences within the sample encode an identical CDR3. The chain uses TRBV10-3 and TRBJ1-5; the D is unclear. The V and J ends lost 0 bases and 4 bases respectively, with 7 bases between them. Germline V gene lookup returns CDR1 ENHRY and CDR2 SYGVKD. This CDR3 is 14 amino acids long. In DNA form, the CDR3 reads TGTGCCATCAGTGAGTCCGGCGGGAATCAGCCCCAGCATTTT. Translating gives CAISESGGNQPQHF.

The chain couples TRBV9 to TRBJ2-5; D not certain. This CDR3 comprises 10 residues. Trimming took 5 bases from V and 5 from J, leaving 4 bases between them. Germline values: CDR1 SGDLS, CDR2 YYNGEE. CDR3 in amino acids: CASSTETQYF. The CDR3 DNA sequence: TGTGCCAGCAGTACGGAGACCCAGTACTTC.

V gene TRBV27 combines with J gene TRBJ2-5; no reliable D call. The V gene lost 3 bases and the J gene lost 4 bases, with 9 bases spanning the gap. This CDR3 contains 13 residues. Germline V gene sequence: CDR1 MNHEY, CDR2 SMNVEV (reference sequence). DNA of the CDR3: TGTGCCAGCAGTTTGGGCAGAGGAGAGACCCAGTACTTC. Amino acids: CASSLGRGETQYF.

The chain uses TRBV25-1 and TRBJ2-1; D gene uncertain. This CDR3 contains 13 residues. CDR1 and CDR2 (germline): MGHDK, SYGVNS. Trimming shortened V by 4 bases and J by 3 bases, and 7 bases separated the two germline ends. CDR3 DNA sequence: TGTGCCAGCAGTGTACGCCTCTACAATGAGCAGTTCTTC. Its protein is CASSVRLYNEQFF.

V is TRBV19 and J is TRBJ1-5; D not certain. The CDR3 sequence is 13 residues long. Germline loops: CDR1 LNHDA, CDR2 SQIVND (reference sequence). Trimming pared 10 bases from V and 0 bases from J, leaving 10 bases between. CDR3 in DNA: TGTGCCACCAATACCCTTAGCAATCAGCCCCAGCATTTT. It specifies CATNTLSNQPQHF.

This rearrangement joins TRBV7-9 to TRBJ1-2; 7 bases align to TRBD1. The CDR3 totals 13 residues. V lost 3 bases, J lost 8 bases, and 6 bases stayed unmatched. Germline assignment: CDR1 SEHNR and CDR2 FQNEAQ (reference sequence). The CDR3 nucleotides are TGTGCCAGCAGCTTCGACAGGGTGGGGGGCTACACCTTC. Translating gives CASSFDRVGGYTF.

The DNA for the CDR3 is TGTGCCAGCAGTACCTCGGGGGATCAGCCCCAGCATTTT. It is translated as CASSTSGDQPQHF. This sequence joins TRBV2 and TRBJ1-5, with a possible D match to TRBD1 (5 bases). With 5 bases removed from V and 5 bases from J, the gap between germline ends came to 10 bases. This CDR3 spans 13 amino acids. CDR1 and CDR2 from the germline V gene are SNHLY and FYNNEI.

This chain joins TRBV27 and TRBJ2-7; 8 nucleotides match TRBD2. J gave up 0 bases and V 3 bases, and 7 bases lay outside the gene matches. The CDR3 extends over 16 amino acids. Looked up from germline, CDR1 is MNHEY and CDR2 is SMNVEV (reference sequence). The DNA for the CDR3 is TGTGCCAGCAGTTTTTTTCCCGGGACTAGCTCCTACGAGCAGTACTTC. Residues: CASSFFPGTSSYEQYF.

This rearrangement joins TRBV27 to TRBJ2-7; 11 bases line up with TRBD1. Trimming removed 6 bases from V and 0 bases from J; junction bases left unmatched: 10. CDR3 length: 17 residues. Looked up from germline, CDR1 is MNHEY and CDR2 is SMNVEV (reference sequence). The CDR3 sequence: CASRPIGTGGSSYEQYF. The CDR3, as DNA: TGTGCCAGCAGACCAATCGGGACAGGGGGGAGCTCCTACGAGCAGTACTTC.

This sequence joins TRBV29-1 and TRBJ1-3; tentative D call: TRBD1 (5 bases). CDR1 SQVTM and CDR2 ANQGSEA come from the germline V gene. CDR3 length equals 14 residues. Trimming stripped 6 bases from V and 1 base from J, with 13 bases between. The CDR3 DNA sequence: TGCAGCGTCCGAAGCAGGGTTTCTGGAAACACCATATATTTT. Translating gives CSVRSRVSGNTIYF.